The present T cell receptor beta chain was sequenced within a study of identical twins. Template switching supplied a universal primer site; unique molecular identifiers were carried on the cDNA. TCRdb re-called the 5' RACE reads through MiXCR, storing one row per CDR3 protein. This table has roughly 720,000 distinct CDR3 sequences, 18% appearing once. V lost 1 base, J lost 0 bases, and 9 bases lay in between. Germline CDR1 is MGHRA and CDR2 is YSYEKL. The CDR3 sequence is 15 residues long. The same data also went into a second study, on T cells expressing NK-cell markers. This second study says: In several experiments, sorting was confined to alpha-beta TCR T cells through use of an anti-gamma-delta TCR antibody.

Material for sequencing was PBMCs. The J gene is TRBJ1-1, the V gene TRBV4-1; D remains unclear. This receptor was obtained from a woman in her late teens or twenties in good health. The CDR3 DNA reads TGCGCCAGCAGCCAAGTGGTACTCATGAACACTGAAGCTTTCTTT. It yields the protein CASSQVVLMNTEAFF.